The 6 T cell receptor beta chains in this list originate from one sample, sequenced in a study of cytomegalovirus exposure and HLA in healthy donors. Clones were read by immunoSEQ multiplex PCR, and TCRdb kept only the in-frame ones, dropping some. The repertoire has about 170,000 clones, less than 90% of them found once; the top ten carry around 2%. Material: PBMCs. The receptors derive from a woman younger than 35 in good health and CMV-seronegative.

V usage is TRBV9 and J usage is TRBJ2-2; TRBD1 aligns across 7 bases. Germline assignment: CDR1 SGDLS and CDR2 YYNGEE. The CDR3 contains 18 residues. Trimming removed 0 bases from V and 7 bases from J; junction bases left unmatched: 15. The CDR3 spells CASSVGQLQGSSGGELFF. CDR3 nucleotides: TGTGCCAGCAGCGTAGGTCAACTACAGGGGTCCAGCGGCGGGGAGCTGTTTTTT.

As for this clone: Additional DNA sequences in this sample encode the identical CDR3. This chain uses TRBV27 with TRBJ2-7, with 7 bases matching TRBD2. J lost 2 bases, V lost 6 bases, and 10 bases had no gene match. Germline CDR1 is MNHEY and CDR2 is SMNVEV (reference sequence). CDR3 length: 15 amino acids. CDR3 residues: CASRTMAGVPYEQYF. The CDR3 region has the DNA TGTGCCAGCAGGACAATGGCGGGAGTCCCCTACGAGCAGTACTTC.

The rearrangement links TRBV27 to TRBJ2-7; D remains ambiguous. This CDR3 has 11 residues. The V end lost 4 bases, the J end lost 3 bases, and 4 bases lay between the germline ends. Per the germline V gene, CDR1 is MNHEY and CDR2 is SMNVEV (reference sequence). DNA of the CDR3: TGTGCCAGCAGTTCACACTACGAGCAGTACTTC. Translating gives CASSSHYEQYF.

The chain uses TRBV5-3 and TRBJ2-7; tentative D call: TRBD2 (5 bases). TRBV5-3 is an open reading frame whose function is uncertain. The CDR3 totals 14 residues. Trimming took 8 bases from V and 0 from J, leaving 15 bases between them. CDR3: CASKTDCTSYEQYF. The DNA of the CDR3 is TGTGCCAGTAAGACGGACTGCACCTCCTACGAGCAGTACTTC.

The chain links TRBV18 to TRBJ2-1; a possible D gene is TRBD1 (5 bases). From germline, CDR1 is KGHSH and CDR2 LQKENI. This CDR3 contains 15 residues. Trimming cost V 4 bases and J 7 bases, with 17 bases left between them. The CDR3 DNA is TGTGCCAGCTCACGAGCGCAGGGTCGAAGGAATGAGCAGTTCTTC. This gives the protein CASSRAQGRRNEQFF.

Here the CDR3 DNA reads TGTGCCAGCAGTGCACAGGGACGTAATGAGCAGTTCTTC. Residues: CASSAQGRNEQFF. The rearrangement joins TRBV2 to TRBJ2-1; weak D call: TRBD1 (6 bases). The germline gives CDR1 SNHLY, CDR2 FYNNEI. V dropped 4 bases and J dropped 7 bases, with 11 bases sitting between them. The CDR3 sequence is 13 residues long.